One and the same sample provided the 31 T cell receptor beta chains below, sequenced in a study of PD-1 blockade in classical Hodgkin lymphoma. Each and every patient relapsed after autologous stem cell transplantation, and patients got differing brentuximab vedotin exposure. CD4+ T cells were purified from thawed PBMCs by negative selection. Method: immunoSEQ multiplex PCR; TCRdb's copy keeps in-frame clones and lacks some. This sample has about 7,600 clones, with roughly 80% found just once. The specimen comprised CD4+ T cells from blood, sampled at baseline. The receptors were sampled from a human donor with classical Hodgkin lymphoma.

This clone occurred a few times. The rearrangement uses TRBV6-5 and TRBJ1-6; 7 bases agree with TRBD1. The CDR3 length is 16 residues. CDR1 and CDR2 from the germline V gene are MNHEY and SVGAGI. With 2 bases clipped from V and 14 bases from J, the junction kept 15 bases outside the gene matches. The CDR3 is CASSYEPGGGFGTLHF. CDR3 DNA: TGTGCCAGCAGTTACGAGCCAGGGGGAGGGTTTGGCACCCTCCACTTT.

This clone was found a few times. The rearrangement links TRBV7-9 to TRBJ2-7; 9 bases agree with TRBD2. Unmatched junction bases numbered 8, after V lost 5 bases and J lost 3 bases. CDR3 size: 15 residues. Germline V gives CDR1 SEHNR, CDR2 FQNEAQ (reference sequence). CDR3 protein: CASSPGGTSHYEQYF. The CDR3 DNA is TGTGCCAGCAGCCCGGGGGGGACTAGCCACTACGAGCAGTACTTC.

The rearrangement links TRBV19 to TRBJ1-5; D is undetermined. The CDR3 length is 13 residues. V lost 3 bases, J lost 0 bases, and 3 bases lay in between. The V gene's germline CDR1 is LNHDA and CDR2 SQIVND (reference sequence). The CDR3 sequence: CASSISSNQPQHF. DNA of the CDR3: TGTGCCAGTAGTATCAGTAGCAATCAGCCCCAGCATTTT.

This clone was found a few times. The chain uses TRBV5-5 and TRBJ1-6, with D perhaps matching TRBD1 (5 bases). V was clipped by 2 bases and J by 10 bases, with 16 bases between them. CDR1 SGHKS and CDR2 YYEKEE come from the germline V gene (reference sequence). The CDR3 sequence is 15 residues long. CDR3 region: CASSFGHPIGSPLHF. The CDR3 DNA is TGTGCCAGCAGCTTTGGACATCCCATTGGATCACCCCTCCACTTT. The entire variable domain, with the rest obtained from reference TRBV5-5 and TRBJ1-6, is as follows: DAGVTQSPTHLIKTRGQQVTLRCSPISGHKSVSWYQQVLGQGPQFIFQYYEKEERGRGNFPDRFSARQFPNYSSELNVNALLLGDSALYLCASSFGHPIGSPLHFGNGTRLTVT.

This clone has only a few counts. This chain connects TRBV13 to TRBJ2-1, with TRBD2 matching 10 bases. V was clipped by 2 bases and J by 8 bases; unmatched bases: 21. This CDR3 is 20 amino acids long. Germline V lookup: CDR1 PRHDT, CDR2 FYEKMQ (reference sequence). CDR3 sequence reads: CASSLYARSSGRTLADEQFF. Here the CDR3 DNA reads TGTGCCAGCAGCTTATACGCGCGGTCTAGCGGGAGAACTTTGGCCGATGAGCAGTTCTTC.

This clone was seen more than once but under ten times. V usage is TRBV6-4 and J usage is TRBJ2-3, with D unclear. This CDR3 is 14 amino acids long. V lost 1 base and J lost 6, with 11 bases in between. Germline V gene lookup returns CDR1 MRHNA and CDR2 SNTAGT. The CDR3 DNA sequence: TGTGCCAGCAGTGACTTAGGCCCAGCGGATACGCAGTATTTT. Translating gives CASSDLGPADTQYF.

The chain combines TRBV5-1 with TRBJ1-1; D may be TRBD1 (5 bases). Germline assignment: CDR1 SGHRS and CDR2 YFSETQ. V gave up 3 bases and J gave up 1 base, with 7 bases separating them. The CDR3 is 13 residues long. Written as DNA, the CDR3 is TGCGCCAGCAGCTCGGACAAGAACACTGAAGCTTTCTTT. It is translated as CASSSDKNTEAFF.

V is TRBV4-1 and J is TRBJ1-2; 7 bases map to TRBD1. The CDR3 has 15 amino acids. V shed 3 bases, J shed 4 bases, and the junction held 8 bases outside the gene matches. Germline values: CDR1 MGHRA, CDR2 YSYEKL. CDR3 residues: CASSHYADRLYGYTF. The CDR3 DNA is TGCGCCAGCAGCCACTACGCGGACAGGCTCTATGGCTACACCTTC.

V is TRBV5-8 and J is TRBJ2-5; D is unresolved. Trimming cost V 6 bases and J 5 bases, with 8 bases left between them. CDR1 SGHTS and CDR2 YDEGEE come from the germline V gene. The CDR3 has 11 residues. CDR3 nucleotides: TGTGCCAGCACCCCTCGGGAGACCCAGTACTTC. It codes for CASTPRETQYF.

This clone has only one observation. The chain links TRBV6-5 to TRBJ1-2; D perhaps matches TRBD1 (6 bases). CDR1 is MNHEY, CDR2 SVGAGI, per germline. Trimming took off 5 bases at V and 6 bases at J, with 13 bases between the two ends. The CDR3 is 13 residues long. The DNA for the CDR3 is TGTGCCAGCAGTGAGACAGGTCTACATGGCTACACCTTC. As protein: CASSETGLHGYTF.

Here the CDR3 reads CASSNGPGQGSYEQYV. The CDR3 nucleotides read TGTGCCAGCAGCAATGGTCCCGGACAGGGCTCCTACGAGCAGTACGTC. The chain is built from TRBV21-1 and TRBJ2-7; TRBD1, the D gene given by the table, was not confirmed from the DNA. TRBV21-1 is noted as a pseudogene. The CDR3 loop spans 16 amino acids.

The chain uses TRBV11-3 and TRBJ2-5; the D is unclear. The CDR3 extends over 13 amino acids. Per the germline V gene, CDR1 is SGHNT and CDR2 is YENEEA. V lost 5 bases, J lost 5 bases, and 12 bases lay in between. The CDR3 nucleotides are TGTGCCAGCAGCCCCCGATTCGGGGAGACCCAGTACTTC. It yields the protein CASSPRFGETQYF.

CDR3 loop: CASRQGNPPDTQYF. The CDR3 DNA follows: TGTGCCAGCCGCCAGGGTAACCCCCCAGATACGCAGTATTTT. The chain uses TRBV6-6 and TRBJ2-3, with a weak D call TRBD1 (5 bases). Trimming shortened V by 8 bases and J by 4 bases, and 16 bases separated the two germline ends. This CDR3 spans 14 amino acids. CDR1 and CDR2 from the germline V gene are MNHNY and SVGAGI (reference sequence).

The rearrangement joins TRBV27 to TRBJ1-6; 10 positions agree with TRBD1. With V trimmed by 2 bases and J by 2 bases, 9 bases remained unmatched. In germline, CDR1 is MNHEY, CDR2 SMNVEV (reference sequence). The CDR3 extends over 19 amino acids. The DNA for the CDR3 is TGTGCCAGCAGTTTAAAGGGACAGGGGTGGTTAACCTATAATTCACCCCTCCACTTT. It specifies CASSLKGQGWLTYNSPLHF.

The chain combines TRBV18 with TRBJ2-2; perhaps TRBD2 as D (5 bases). Germline V CDR1 and CDR2: KGHSH, LQKENI. The CDR3 runs to 12 residues. The ends were cut back, 3 bases at V and 9 bases at J, with 8 bases in the middle. CDR3 sequence: CASSPGVRELFF. Here the CDR3 DNA reads TGTGCCAGCTCACCCGGGGTCCGGGAGCTGTTTTTT.

The chain joins TRBV6-5 to TRBJ2-2; no reliable D call. The ends were cut back, 7 bases at V and 1 base at J, with 10 bases in the middle. Germline V lookup: CDR1 MNHEY, CDR2 SVGAGI. The CDR3 consists of 14 residues. The CDR3: CASTKNWNTGELFF. The CDR3 bases are TGTGCCAGCACCAAAAACTGGAACACCGGGGAGCTGTTTTTT.

This chain uses TRBV10-2 with TRBJ2-7; D gene uncertain. Looked up from germline, CDR1 is WSHSY and CDR2 is SAAADI. This CDR3 comprises 12 residues. Trimming took off 4 bases at V and 0 bases at J, with 4 bases between the two ends. For the CDR3, the DNA is TGCGCCAGCAGTGGCGGCTCCTACGAGCAGTACGTC. Encoded protein: CASSGGSYEQYV.

This clone was seen a single time. The J gene is TRBJ2-5, the V gene TRBV6-1; D unclear. The V end was cut by 4 bases, the J end by 5 bases, with 14 bases between. This CDR3 has 14 amino acids. Germline CDR1 and CDR2: MNHNS and SASEGT. DNA of the CDR3: TGTGCCAGCAGTGGTCTCCATTTCGCGGAGACCCAGTACTTC. Translated, it gives CASSGLHFAETQYF.

This clone came up a few times. CDR3: CASRAGSSYNSPLHF. For the CDR3, the DNA is TGTGCCAGCAGGGCGGGGAGCTCCTATAATTCACCCCTCCACTTT. The rearrangement links TRBV5-4 to TRBJ1-6; D unresolved. This CDR3 has 15 amino acids. The V and J ends lost 5 bases and 0 bases respectively, with 9 bases between them. Germline assignment: CDR1 SGHNT and CDR2 YYREEE (reference sequence).

This rearrangement joins TRBV29-1 to TRBJ2-1; TRBD2 is a possible D gene (6 bases). With 6 bases removed from V and 3 bases from J, the gap between germline ends came to 15 bases. The CDR3 spans 14 residues. CDR1 is SQVTM, CDR2 ANQGSEA, per germline. CDR3 region: CSVRRTTLYNEQFF. Written as DNA, the CDR3 is TGCAGCGTCAGACGGACTACTCTCTACAATGAGCAGTTCTTC.

The chain combines TRBV4-3 with TRBJ1-1; D remains ambiguous. The CDR3 spans 18 residues. V lost 0 bases and J 3 bases, leaving 20 bases between the germline ends. Germline CDR1 LGHNA, CDR2 YSLEER. CDR3 nucleotides: TGCGCCAGCAGCCAAGATCTTTGGCGTTTAGGGCCTGACACTGAAGCTTTCTTT. As protein: CASSQDLWRLGPDTEAFF.

V gene TRBV9 combines with J gene TRBJ2-2; 13 bases agree with TRBD2. This CDR3 comprises 16 residues. CDR1 is SGDLS, CDR2 YYNGEE, per germline. V dropped 4 bases and J dropped 6; count of bases not matched to a gene: 6. The CDR3 protein is CASSSRTSGSPGELFF. The CDR3 nucleotides are TGTGCCAGCAGCTCCAGGACTAGCGGGAGCCCCGGGGAGCTGTTTTTT.

The chain joins TRBV30 to TRBJ1-5; D unclear. There are 15 residues in the CDR3. Trimming took off 0 bases at V and 5 bases at J, with 14 bases between the two ends. Germline V gives CDR1 GTSNPN, CDR2 SVGIG (reference sequence). The CDR3 nucleotides are TGTGCCTGGAGTGTACCGTCTTTCTCTGATCAGCCCCAGCATTTT. Translating it yields CAWSVPSFSDQPQHF.

This clone was seen just once. The chain employs TRBV15 and TRBJ2-1; 15 bases match TRBD2. Looked up from germline, CDR1 is LNHNV and CDR2 is YYDKDF (reference sequence). V gave up 2 bases and J gave up 9 bases; unmatched junction bases: 8. This CDR3 has 17 amino acids. CDR3 in DNA: TGTGCCACCAGCAGAACTGGACTAGCGGGGGGGCCGGGTGAGCAGTTCTTC. Translating it yields CATSRTGLAGGPGEQFF.

The V call is TRBV7-2, the J call TRBJ1-1; D might be TRBD1 (6 bases). V was trimmed by 4 bases and J by 6 bases, leaving 15 bases between them. The germline CDR1 and CDR2 sequences are SGHTA and FQGNSA. This CDR3 comprises 14 residues. This chain's CDR3 is CASSSPGQHSEAFF. CDR3 DNA: TGTGCCAGCAGCTCCCCCGGACAGCACTCTGAAGCTTTCTTT.

The chain is built from TRBV28 and TRBJ1-5; weak D call: TRBD1 (5 bases). Trimming removed 6 bases at V and 5 bases at J, with 20 bases between. This CDR3 contains 16 residues. CDR1 is MDHEN and CDR2 is SYDVKM in the germline V gene. CDR3 DNA sequence: TGTGCCAGCAGGGAAGAGGGGAAGGGGTTCGATCAGCCCCAGCATTTT. This encodes CASREEGKGFDQPQHF.

The chain uses TRBV19 and TRBJ2-2; D remains unclear. V was clipped by 3 bases and J by 1 base, with 9 bases between them. Per germline, CDR1 LNHDA and CDR2 SQIVND (reference sequence). The CDR3 sequence is 15 residues long. The DNA of the CDR3 is TGTGCCAGTAGTATTCTGGGGATGAACACCGGGGAGCTGTTTTTT. Translating it yields CASSILGMNTGELFF.

This clone was seen a handful of times. This rearrangement joins TRBV6-6 to TRBJ1-5; tentatively, D is TRBD1 (5 bases). The germline V gene encodes CDR1 MNHNY and CDR2 SVGAGI (reference sequence). The CDR3 is 15 amino acids. V lost 6 bases and J lost 0, with 12 bases in between. The CDR3 is CASSPGLGSNQPQHF. The CDR3 nucleotides read TGTGCCAGCAGCCCAGGGCTAGGTAGCAATCAGCCCCAGCATTTT.

The CDR3 DNA reads TGTGCCAGCAGCTTGGCGGGGAACATTCAGTACTTC. It translates to CASSLAGNIQYF. The chain uses TRBV7-2 and TRBJ2-4, with a tentative D call TRBD2 (6 bases). V shed 3 bases and J shed 7 bases, with 7 bases lying between them. This CDR3 contains 12 residues. Looked up from germline, CDR1 is SGHTA and CDR2 is FQGNSA.

V usage is TRBV6-6 and J usage is TRBJ2-2; 8 bases agree with TRBD1. The CDR3 length is 14 residues. Germline values: CDR1 MNHNY, CDR2 SVGAGI (reference sequence). V shed 6 bases and J 6 bases; nucleotides not matched to a gene: 6. The CDR3 DNA follows: TGTGCCAGCAGGGTGACAGGGGTGGCCGGGGAGCTGTTTTTT. Amino acid sequence: CASRVTGVAGELFF.

V is TRBV28 and J is TRBJ1-5; D call uncertain. V lost 4 bases and J 7 bases, leaving 5 bases between the germline ends. The CDR3 is 11 residues long. Germline assignment: CDR1 MDHEN and CDR2 SYDVKM. The CDR3 sequence: CASSSGQPQHF. CDR3 DNA sequence: TGTGCCAGCAGTTCGGGACAGCCCCAGCATTTT. Based on the CDR3 plus reference TRBV28 and TRBJ1-5, the full variable domain is DVKVTQSSRYLVKRTGEKVFLECVQDMDHENMFWYRQDPGLGLRLIYFSYDVKMKEKGDIPEGYSVSREKKERFSLILESASTNQTSMYLCASSSGQPQHFGDGTRLSIL.